A selection of T cell receptor beta chains follows, all from one sample in a study of cytomegalovirus exposure and HLA in healthy donors. Profiled with immunoSEQ multiplex PCR; TCRdb holds only in-frame clones, not every one. This sample has roughly 180,000 clones, with almost 85% found just once. The sample taken for sequencing was PBMCs. The receptors stem from a man aged 25-40 years in good health and CMV-seronegative. Both conserved end residues are part of each CDR3. A D gene is named only where the DNA matches it firmly. A clone size is listed for some rows: how often the clone was seen (once, few, many), or a class if it is expanded.

d_call,clone_size,j_call,v_call,cdr3_aa,cdr3_nt
TRBD1,NA,TRBJ2-7,TRBV25-1,CASRGQGDYEQYF,TGTGCCAGCAGGGGACAGGGAGACTACGAGCAGTACTTC
NA,once,TRBJ1-3,TRBV30,CAWSAPGSGNTIYF,TGTGCCTGGAGTGCTCCAGGCTCTGGAAACACCATATATTTT
NA,NA,TRBJ2-7,TRBV7-9,CASSQGGYEQYF,TGTGCCAGCTCCCAGGGTGGATACGAGCAGTACTTC
NA,NA,TRBJ1-2,TRBV29-1,CSVLRGSYGYTF,TGCAGCGTTCTCAGGGGCTCCTATGGCTACACCTTC
NA,once,TRBJ2-7,TRBV19,CASSSGISYEQYF,TGTGCCAGTAGTTCCGGGATCTCCTACGAGCAGTACTTC
NA,few,TRBJ1-1,TRBV9,CASSVGFFTEAFF,TGTGCCAGCAGCGTAGGTTTCTTCACTGAAGCTTTCTTT
TRBD2,few,TRBJ2-1,TRBV12-5,CASGLSSGVSSYNEQFF,TGTGCTAGTGGTTTGAGTAGCGGGGTTAGCTCCTACAATGAGCAGTTCTTC
NA,NA,TRBJ1-1,TRBV5-4,CASSLKGRGRNTEAFF,TGTGCCAGCAGCCTCAAAGGAAGGGGGAGGAACACTGAAGCTTTCTTT
NA,NA,TRBJ1-4,TRBV4-2,CASSQGQRGSTNEKLFF,TGTGCCAGCAGCCAAGGGCAGCGGGGATCGACTAATGAAAAACTGTTTTTT
NA,NA,TRBJ2-7,TRBV28,CASSLPNYEQYF,TGTGCCAGCAGTTTGCCTAACTACGAGCAGTACTTC
TRBD2,NA,TRBJ2-7,TRBV7-2,CASSLGLADPGTF,TGTGCCAGCAGCTTAGGACTAGCGGACCCGGGGACATTC
NA,NA,TRBJ2-3,TRBV2,CASSRGLATDTQYF,TGTGCCAGCAGCAGGGGATTGGCCACAGATACGCAGTATTTT
TRBD1,NA,TRBJ2-1,TRBV5-4,CASSKTGNYNEQFF,TGTGCCAGCAGCAAGACAGGGAACTACAATGAGCAGTTCTTC
TRBD1,NA,TRBJ2-2,TRBV7-9,CASSLQGTGDRSGELFF,TGTGCCAGCAGCTTACAAGGGACAGGGGATCGATCCGGGGAGCTGTTTTTT
TRBD1,NA,TRBJ2-3,TRBV30,CAWNRGSTDTQYF,TGTGCCTGGAACAGGGGCTCCACAGATACGCAGTATTTT
NA,NA,TRBJ2-3,TRBV7-8,CASSGGARSADTQYF,TGTGCCAGCAGCGGCGGGGCCAGATCGGCAGATACGCAGTATTTT
TRBD2,NA,TRBJ2-6,TRBV25-1,CASSDFSGGALGANVLTF,TGTGCCAGCAGTGATTTTAGCGGGGGTGCTCTTGGGGCCAACGTCCTGACTTTC
NA,few,TRBJ2-7,TRBV18,CASSQGLVSYEQYF,TGTGCCAGCTCACAGGGACTCGTTTCCTACGAGCAGTACTTC
NA,NA,TRBJ2-7,TRBV6-1,CASSLGTHSYEQYF,TGTGCCAGCAGTCTAGGGACACACTCCTACGAGCAGTACTTC
TRBD2,few,TRBJ2-5,TRBV7-2,CASSLARASGGETQYF,TGTGCCAGCAGCTTAGCGCGGGCTAGCGGAGGAGAGACCCAGTACTTC
NA,NA,TRBJ2-6,TRBV4-3,CASSQVQTAVLTF,TGCGCCAGCAGCCAAGTTCAGACAGCCGTCCTGACTTTC
NA,NA,TRBJ2-7,TRBV27,CASGYRDYEQYF,TGTGCCAGCGGCTACAGGGACTACGAGCAGTACTTC
TRBD1,NA,TRBJ1-6,TRBV27,CASSSGQGSSPLHF,TGTGCCAGCAGTTCGGGACAGGGGAGTTCACCCCTCCACTTT
NA,NA,TRBJ1-6,TRBV6-5,CASSYSGGNSPLHF,TGTGCCAGCAGTTATTCCGGGGGGAATTCACCCCTCCACTTT
TRBD2,NA,TRBJ2-7,TRBV9,CASSVAPGGDYEQYF,TGTGCCAGCAGCGTAGCTCCGGGAGGGGACTACGAGCAGTACTTC
TRBD2,NA,TRBJ2-1,TRBV5-1,CASSLASGGNNEQFF,TGCGCCAGCAGCCTCGCTAGCGGGGGAAACAATGAGCAGTTCTTC
TRBD2,NA,TRBJ2-5,TRBV2,CARENLAGGHETQYF,TGTGCCAGAGAGAACCTAGCGGGGGGACACGAGACCCAGTACTTC
NA,NA,TRBJ2-2,TRBV6-4,CASSHRNTGELFF,TGTGCCAGCAGTCACAGGAACACCGGGGAGCTGTTTTTT
TRBD2,NA,TRBJ2-1,TRBV28,CAIASGGPGEQFF,TGTGCCATTGCTAGCGGGGGGCCGGGTGAGCAGTTCTTC
TRBD1,NA,TRBJ1-1,TRBV5-1,CASSLRGGGGGSTEAFF,TGCGCCAGCAGCTTGCGAGGGGGCGGAGGTGGAAGCACTGAAGCTTTCTTT
NA,NA,TRBJ1-2,TRBV7-2,CASSSYYGYTF,TGTGCCAGCAGCTCGTACTATGGCTACACCTTC
TRBD1,once,TRBJ2-7,TRBV19,CASRDSQGVYEQYF,TGTGCCAGTAGAGACTCCCAGGGGGTCTACGAGCAGTACTTC
NA,NA,TRBJ2-3,TRBV5-5,CASSLSLGRTDTQYF,TGTGCCAGCAGCTTATCACTAGGGCGCACAGATACGCAGTATTTT
TRBD1,NA,TRBJ1-4,TRBV28,CASSTQGAPEKLFF,TGTGCCAGCAGTACACAGGGGGCGCCTGAAAAACTGTTTTTT
TRBD1,NA,TRBJ2-2,TRBV18,CASSPQGAIRNTGELFF,TGTGCCAGCTCACCACAGGGGGCTATAAGGAACACCGGGGAGCTGTTTTTT
TRBD2,NA,TRBJ2-3,TRBV5-1,CASSLAPRASGGTTTDTQYF,TGCGCCAGCAGCTTGGCCCCGAGGGCTAGCGGGGGGACTACCACAGATACGCAGTATTTT
TRBD2,NA,TRBJ2-5,TRBV7-6,CASSPTSGSRQETQYF,TGTGCCAGCAGCCCGACTAGCGGGAGTCGGCAAGAGACCCAGTACTTC
TRBD2,NA,TRBJ2-2,TRBV19,CASSTLAGGSGTGELFF,TGTGCCAGTAGTACGTTAGCGGGAGGGAGTGGCACCGGGGAGCTGTTTTTT
TRBD1,NA,TRBJ1-2,TRBV4-1,CASSQDLGTGSGYTF,TGCGCCAGCAGCCAAGATCTCGGGACAGGGAGTGGCTACACCTTC
NA,NA,TRBJ2-7,TRBV6-5,CASRSGGVSAYEQYF,TGTGCCAGCAGAAGCGGCGGGGTCTCAGCCTACGAGCAGTACTTC
NA,few,TRBJ1-3,TRBV28,CASSPQGLGNTIYF,TGTGCCAGCAGTCCGCAGGGGTTAGGAAACACCATATATTTT
TRBD2,NA,TRBJ2-7,TRBV6-5,CASSLAGGPYKQYF,TGTGCCAGCAGCTTAGCGGGGGGGCCCTACAAGCAGTACTTC
NA,NA,TRBJ2-7,TRBV5-1,CASSSGQSFDEQYF,TGCGCCAGCAGCTCTGGACAGAGCTTTGACGAGCAGTACTTC
NA,NA,TRBJ2-2,TRBV4-1,CASSQASGANTGELFF,TGCGCCAGCAGCCAGGCTTCCGGGGCGAACACCGGGGAGCTGTTTTTT
TRBD1,NA,TRBJ2-5,TRBV6-6,CASSPGTGGRETQYF,TGTGCCAGCAGTCCCGGGACAGGGGGCAGGGAGACCCAGTACTTC
NA,NA,TRBJ1-5,TRBV19,CASSIVEGGGNQPQHF,TGTGCCAGTAGTATAGTTGAGGGTGGGGGCAATCAGCCCCAGCATTTT